This paragraph covers one T cell receptor beta chain sequence. What it binds is unknown. From the RT-PCR reads, TCRdb called clonotypes with MiXCR, one entry per CDR3 protein. The sample records hundreds of thousands of distinct CDR3 sequences, 15% to 19% being singletons. In germline, CDR1 is MNHEY, CDR2 SVGEGT. Deletions cut 2 bases from V and 7 bases from J, with 15 bases between. The CDR3 is 15 residues long. These data are taken from a study of response to subunit inactivated influenza vaccine. The study, taken as a whole, reports: After each seasonal influenza vaccination, few new T cells are recruited, the authors suggested.

The V gene is TRBV6-2 or TRBV6-3, the J gene TRBJ2-1; D might be TRBD2 (7 bases). The receptor was derived from a man aged 50-59 years who received an inactivated influenza vaccine. Source: PBMCs from blood, taken 11 to 12 days after vaccination. CDR3 sequence reads: CASSYGGGPRNEQFF. The CDR3 DNA reads TGTGCCAGCAGTTACGGGGGGGGGCCGAGGAATGAGCAGTTCTTC.